This paragraph covers one T cell receptor (beta chain) sequence. Antigen: not known. These data are taken from a study of T cell responses to AZD1222 COVID-19 vaccine. Study-wide points: As reported, nearly half of all spike-specific TCRs target variant regions that are unmutated. In a largely white British group with more females than males, clonal diversity was possibly underestimated. Increases in Spike-specific TCR breadth and depth were seen after two AZD1222 doses. Spike was spanned by vaccine-associated CD4 TCRs, with dominance at 160-218 and 743-854.

Trimming cost V 4 bases and J 2 bases, with 11 bases left between them. Germline CDR1 reads SGHNT; CDR2 reads YYREEE (reference sequence). This CDR3 has 14 amino acids. Only in-frame clones appear in the TCRdb table, and some are missing; sequencing was by immunoSEQ multiplex PCR. The table records 150,000 to 200,000 clones, over 85% of them present only once. This TCR was recovered from an adult in good health. The sequences come from peripheral blood, collected on day 0 of AZD1222 vaccination. This chain uses TRBV5-4 with TRBJ2-3; maybe TRBD1 (6 bases). The CDR3 loop is CASSMQGTTDTQYF. CDR3 nucleotide sequence: TGTGCCAGCAGCATGCAGGGGACCACAGATACGCAGTATTTT.